This T cell receptor (beta chain) was sequenced in a study of CD4+ T cells in melanoma. Trimming shortened V by 5 bases and J by 7 bases, and 11 bases separated the two germline ends. CDR3 length equals 13 residues. In germline, CDR1 is SNHLY, CDR2 FYNNEI. Study results and limitations: CD8+ T cell, macrophage and B cell function reportedly correlated with neoantigen-specific CD4+ T cells. Reportedly, melanoma neoantigen-specific CD4+ T cells showed varied differentiation states.

In the case of this clone: Its cognate antigen is unknown.

TCRdb keeps only in-frame clones here, not all; method: immunoSEQ multiplex PCR. Among around 130,000 clones listed, 80% to 95% were seen once. This rearrangement joins TRBV2 to TRBJ2-2; tentative D call: TRBD2 (6 bases). The origin of this receptor is a human donor with melanoma. CDR3 sequence reads: CASSRLGSGELFF. The CDR3 coding sequence is TGTGCCAGCAGTAGACTAGGGAGCGGGGAGCTGTTTTTT. Combining the CDR3 with reference TRBV2 and TRBJ2-2 gives the whole variable domain EPEVTQTPSHQVTQMGQEVILRCVPISNHLYFYWYRQILGQKVEFLVSFYNNEISEKSEIFDDQFSVERPDGSNFTLKIRSTKLEDSAMYFCASSRLGSGELFFGEGSRLTVL.